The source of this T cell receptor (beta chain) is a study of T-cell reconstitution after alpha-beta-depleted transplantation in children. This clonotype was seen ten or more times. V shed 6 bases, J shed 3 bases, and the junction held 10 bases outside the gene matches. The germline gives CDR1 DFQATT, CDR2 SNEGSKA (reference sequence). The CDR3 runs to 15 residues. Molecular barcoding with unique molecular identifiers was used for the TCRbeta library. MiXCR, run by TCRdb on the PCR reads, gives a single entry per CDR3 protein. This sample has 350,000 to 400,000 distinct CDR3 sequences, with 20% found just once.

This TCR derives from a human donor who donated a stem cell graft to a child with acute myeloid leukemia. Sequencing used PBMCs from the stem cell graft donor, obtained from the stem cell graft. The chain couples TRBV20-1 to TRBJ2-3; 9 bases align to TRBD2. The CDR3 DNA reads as TGCAGTGCCCCCCCGGGTAGCGGGAGTACAGATACGCAGTATTTT. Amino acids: CSAPPGSGSTDTQYF.